This paragraph reports one TCR beta chain. This entry comes from a study of blood T cell repertoires in COVID-19. About the research overall: COVID-19 samples from acute and convalescent phases originated in the United States, Italy and Spain. PBMCs, B-cell-depleted T cells, or T cells provided the cDNA or gDNA that made up the material.

Per the original methods: For nucleated cells, counts were estimated from reference gene primer amplification. Some clones are missing from TCRdb's copy, which holds only in-frame ones; the method was immunoSEQ multiplex PCR. Clone size and the V and J calls come from that table; the DNA yielded D and trimming. The data hold roughly 74,000 clones, with 85% to 90% observed a single time. Trimming took 0 bases from V and 7 from J, leaving 16 bases between them. Germline values: CDR1 ENHRY, CDR2 SYGVKD. The CDR3 spans 15 residues. The TCR was taken from a woman of 80 years or more with active or convalescent COVID-19. The sample consisted of peripheral blood. The chain joins TRBV10-3 to TRBJ2-7; tentatively, D is TRBD2 (5 bases). The CDR3 protein is CAISESPGGGEEQYF. The DNA for the CDR3 is TGTGCCATCAGTGAGTCGCCAGGAGGCGGAGAAGAGCAGTACTTC.